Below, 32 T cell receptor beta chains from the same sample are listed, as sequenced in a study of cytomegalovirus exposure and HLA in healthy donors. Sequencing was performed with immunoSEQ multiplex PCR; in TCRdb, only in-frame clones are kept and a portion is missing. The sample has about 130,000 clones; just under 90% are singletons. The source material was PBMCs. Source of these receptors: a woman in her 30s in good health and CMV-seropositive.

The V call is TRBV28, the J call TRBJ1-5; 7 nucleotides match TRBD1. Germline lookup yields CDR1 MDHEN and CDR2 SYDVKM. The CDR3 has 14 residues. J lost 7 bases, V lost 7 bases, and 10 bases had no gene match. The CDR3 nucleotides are TGTGCCAGCATCATAGGGGGCCGGGACCAGCCCCAGCATTTT. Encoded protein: CASIIGGRDQPQHF.

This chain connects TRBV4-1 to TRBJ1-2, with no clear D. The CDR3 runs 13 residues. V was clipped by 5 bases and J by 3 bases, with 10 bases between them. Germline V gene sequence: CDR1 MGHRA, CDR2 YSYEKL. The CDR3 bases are TGCGCCAGCAGCTACTCGGGAGACTATGGCTACACCTTC. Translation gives CASSYSGDYGYTF.

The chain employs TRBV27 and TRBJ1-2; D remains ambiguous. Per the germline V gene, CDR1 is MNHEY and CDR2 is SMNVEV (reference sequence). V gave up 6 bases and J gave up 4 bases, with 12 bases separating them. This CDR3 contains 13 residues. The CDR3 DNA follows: TGTGCCAGCAGGCAAGGGAGGGCCTATGGCTACACCTTC. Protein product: CASRQGRAYGYTF.

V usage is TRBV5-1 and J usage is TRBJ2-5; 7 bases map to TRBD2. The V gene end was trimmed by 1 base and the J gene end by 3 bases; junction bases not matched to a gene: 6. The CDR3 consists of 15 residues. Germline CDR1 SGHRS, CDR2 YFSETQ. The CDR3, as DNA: TGCGCCAGCAGCTTGTTCTATACTAGCGAAGAGACCCAGTACTTC. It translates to CASSLFYTSEETQYF.

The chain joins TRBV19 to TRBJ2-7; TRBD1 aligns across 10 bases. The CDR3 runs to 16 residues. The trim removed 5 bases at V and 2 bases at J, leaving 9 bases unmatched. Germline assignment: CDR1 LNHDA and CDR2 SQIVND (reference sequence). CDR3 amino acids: CASSPSGTGETYEQYF. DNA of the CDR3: TGTGCCAGTAGTCCCTCCGGGACAGGGGAGACCTACGAGCAGTACTTC.

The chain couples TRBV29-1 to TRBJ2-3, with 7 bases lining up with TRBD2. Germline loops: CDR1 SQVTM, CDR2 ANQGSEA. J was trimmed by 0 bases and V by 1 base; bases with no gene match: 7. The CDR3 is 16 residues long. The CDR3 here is CSVEVWGGTSTDTQYF. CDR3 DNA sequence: TGCAGCGTTGAAGTTTGGGGGGGGACCAGCACAGATACGCAGTATTTT.

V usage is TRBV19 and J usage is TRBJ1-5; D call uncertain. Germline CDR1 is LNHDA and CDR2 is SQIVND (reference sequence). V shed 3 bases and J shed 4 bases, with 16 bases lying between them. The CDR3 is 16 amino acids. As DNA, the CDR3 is TGTGCCAGTAGTATCTTGGAGGGCAGGATGAATCAGCCCCAGCATTTT. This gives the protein CASSILEGRMNQPQHF.

CDR3 nucleotide sequence: TGTGCCAGCAGGGCGGGCCACGGCACAGATACGCAGTATTTT. It codes for CASRAGHGTDTQYF. This chain joins TRBV7-3 and TRBJ2-3; tentatively, D is TRBD2 (5 bases). The CDR3 runs 14 residues. Trimming removed 6 bases at V and 1 base at J, with 11 bases between. Germline V gene data show CDR1 as SGHTA and CDR2 as FQGTGA. The full variable domain, its missing parts supplied by reference TRBV7-3 and TRBJ2-3, is GAGVSQTPSNKVTEKGKYVELRCDPISGHTALYWYRQSLGQGPEFLIYFQGTGAADDSGLPNDRFFAVRPEGSVSTLKIQRTERGDSAVYLCASRAGHGTDTQYFGPGTRLTVL.

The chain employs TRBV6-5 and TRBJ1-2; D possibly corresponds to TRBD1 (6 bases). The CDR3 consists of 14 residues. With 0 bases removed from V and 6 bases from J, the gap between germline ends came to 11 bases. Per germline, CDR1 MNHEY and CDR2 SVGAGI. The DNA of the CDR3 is TGTGCCAGCAGTTACTCTTCAGGGGCGGATGGCTACACCTTC. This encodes CASSYSSGADGYTF.

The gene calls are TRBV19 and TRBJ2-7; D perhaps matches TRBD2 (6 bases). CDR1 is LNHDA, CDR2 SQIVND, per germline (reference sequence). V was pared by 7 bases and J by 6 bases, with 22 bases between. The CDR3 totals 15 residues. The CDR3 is CASTDTPGGGTEQYF. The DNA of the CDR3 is TGTGCCAGTACCGACACCCCGGGTGGGGGGACCGAGCAGTACTTC.

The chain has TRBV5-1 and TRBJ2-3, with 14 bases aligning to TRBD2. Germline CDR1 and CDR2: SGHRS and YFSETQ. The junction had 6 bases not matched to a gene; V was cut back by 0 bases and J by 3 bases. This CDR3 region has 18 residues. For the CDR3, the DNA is TGCGCCAGCAGCTTGGCGACTAGCGGGAGGGCCGGGACAGATACGCAGTATTTT. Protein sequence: CASSLATSGRAGTDTQYF.

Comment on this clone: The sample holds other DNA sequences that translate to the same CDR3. CDR3 loop: CASSFRQGGTSGRIYEQYF. The CDR3, as DNA: TGTGCCAGCAGTTTCCGACAGGGCGGGACTAGCGGGAGAATCTACGAGCAGTACTTC. The V call is TRBV2, the J call TRBJ2-7, with 14 nucleotides matching TRBD2. CDR1 SNHLY and CDR2 FYNNEI come from the germline V gene. This CDR3 region has 19 residues. V gave up 5 bases and J gave up 3 bases; unmatched junction bases: 15.

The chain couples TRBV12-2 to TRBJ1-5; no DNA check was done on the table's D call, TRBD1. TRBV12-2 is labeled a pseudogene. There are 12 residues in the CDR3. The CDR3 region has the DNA TGTGCAAGTGCAGGGGCGCGTCAGCCCCAGCATTTT. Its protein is CASAGARQPQHF.

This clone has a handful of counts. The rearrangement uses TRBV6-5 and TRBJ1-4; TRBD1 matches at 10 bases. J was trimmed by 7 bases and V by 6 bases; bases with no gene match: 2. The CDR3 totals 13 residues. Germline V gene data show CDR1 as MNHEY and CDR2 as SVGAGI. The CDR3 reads CASRDRGFEKLFF. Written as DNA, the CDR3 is TGTGCCAGCAGGGACAGGGGGTTTGAAAAACTGTTTTTT.

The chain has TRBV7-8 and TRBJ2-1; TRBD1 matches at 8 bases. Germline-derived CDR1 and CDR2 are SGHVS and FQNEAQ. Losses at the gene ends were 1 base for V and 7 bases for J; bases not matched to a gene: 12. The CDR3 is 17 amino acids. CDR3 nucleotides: TGTGCCAGCAGCTTAGGCCGGTGGGACAGGCGGGTGAATGAGCAGTTCTTC. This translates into CASSLGRWDRRVNEQFF.

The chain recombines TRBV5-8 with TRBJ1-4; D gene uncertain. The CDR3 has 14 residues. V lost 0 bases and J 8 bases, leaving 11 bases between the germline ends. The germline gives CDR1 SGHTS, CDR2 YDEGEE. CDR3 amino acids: CASSLGQALEKLFF. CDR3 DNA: TGTGCCAGCAGCTTGGGTCAAGCCTTGGAAAAACTGTTTTTT.

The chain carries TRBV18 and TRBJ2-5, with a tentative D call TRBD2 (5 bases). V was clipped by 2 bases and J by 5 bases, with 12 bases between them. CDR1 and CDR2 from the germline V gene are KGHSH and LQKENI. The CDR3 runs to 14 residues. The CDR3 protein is CASSPGWTGETQYF. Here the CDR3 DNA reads TGTGCCAGCTCACCAGGGTGGACGGGGGAGACCCAGTACTTC.

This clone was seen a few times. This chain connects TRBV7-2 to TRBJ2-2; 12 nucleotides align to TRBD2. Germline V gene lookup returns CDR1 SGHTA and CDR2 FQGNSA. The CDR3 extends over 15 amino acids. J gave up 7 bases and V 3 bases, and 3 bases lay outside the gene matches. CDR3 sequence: CASSFSSGRGGELFF. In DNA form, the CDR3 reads TGTGCCAGCAGCTTCTCTAGCGGGAGGGGCGGGGAGCTGTTTTTT.

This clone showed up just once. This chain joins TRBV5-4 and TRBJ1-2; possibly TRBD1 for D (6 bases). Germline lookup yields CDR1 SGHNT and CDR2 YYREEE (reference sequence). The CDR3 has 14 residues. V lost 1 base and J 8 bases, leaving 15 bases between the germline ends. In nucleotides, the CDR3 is TGTGCCAGCAGCTTGTGGCAGGGGATTGGAGGCTACACCTTC. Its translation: CASSLWQGIGGYTF.

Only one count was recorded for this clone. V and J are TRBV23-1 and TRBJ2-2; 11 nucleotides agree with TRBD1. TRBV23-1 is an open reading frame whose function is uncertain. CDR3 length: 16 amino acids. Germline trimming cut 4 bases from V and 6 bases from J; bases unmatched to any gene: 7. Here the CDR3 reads CASSRAAGQGAGELFF. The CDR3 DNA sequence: TGCGCCAGCAGTCGGGCCGCGGGACAGGGGGCCGGGGAGCTGTTTTTT.

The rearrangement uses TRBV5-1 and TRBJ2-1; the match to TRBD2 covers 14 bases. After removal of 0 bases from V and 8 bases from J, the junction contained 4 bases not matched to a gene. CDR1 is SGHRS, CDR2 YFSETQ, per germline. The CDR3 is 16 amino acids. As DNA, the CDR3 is TGCGCCAGCAGCTTGGCCGGACTAGCGGGAGGCTATGAGCAGTTCTTC. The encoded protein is CASSLAGLAGGYEQFF.

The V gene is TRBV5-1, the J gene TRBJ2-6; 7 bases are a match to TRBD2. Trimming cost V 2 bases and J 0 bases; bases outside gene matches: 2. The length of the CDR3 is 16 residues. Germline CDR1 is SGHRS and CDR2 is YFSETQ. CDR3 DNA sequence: TGCGCCAGCAGCTTCGGGGGGAACTCTGGGGCCAACGTCCTGACTTTC. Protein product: CASSFGGNSGANVLTF.

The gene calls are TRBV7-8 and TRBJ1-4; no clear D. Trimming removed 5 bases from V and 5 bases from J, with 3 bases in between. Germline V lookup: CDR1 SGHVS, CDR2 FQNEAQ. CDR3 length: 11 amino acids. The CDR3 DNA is TGTGCCAGCAGCCTGAATGAAAAACTGTTTTTT. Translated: CASSLNEKLFF.

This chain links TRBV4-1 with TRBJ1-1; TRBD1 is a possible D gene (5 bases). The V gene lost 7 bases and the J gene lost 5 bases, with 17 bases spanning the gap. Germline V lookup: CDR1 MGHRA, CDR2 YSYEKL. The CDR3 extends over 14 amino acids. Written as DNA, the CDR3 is TGCGCCAGCACCTTTTTAGCGGGGGGGACTGAAGCTTTCTTT. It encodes CASTFLAGGTEAFF.

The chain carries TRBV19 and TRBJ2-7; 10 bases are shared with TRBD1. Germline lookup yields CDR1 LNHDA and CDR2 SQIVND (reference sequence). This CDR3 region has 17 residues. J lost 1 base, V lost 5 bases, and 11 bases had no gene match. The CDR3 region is CASSAAGTGVSSYEQYF. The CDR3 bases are TGTGCCAGTAGTGCGGCCGGGACAGGGGTTTCGTCCTACGAGCAGTACTTC.

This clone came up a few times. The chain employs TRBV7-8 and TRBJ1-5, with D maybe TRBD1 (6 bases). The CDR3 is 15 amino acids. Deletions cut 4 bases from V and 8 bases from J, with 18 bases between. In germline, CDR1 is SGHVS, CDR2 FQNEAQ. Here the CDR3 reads CASSSRGPPLKPQHF. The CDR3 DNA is TGTGCCAGCAGCTCCAGGGGACCACCCTTGAAGCCCCAGCATTTT.

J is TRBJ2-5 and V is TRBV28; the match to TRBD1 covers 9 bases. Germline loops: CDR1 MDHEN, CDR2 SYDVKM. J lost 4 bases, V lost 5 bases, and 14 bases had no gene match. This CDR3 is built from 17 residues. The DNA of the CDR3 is TGTGCCAGCAGTCGTATCCCGGGACAGGGTTTTCCAGAGACCCAGTACTTC. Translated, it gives CASSRIPGQGFPETQYF.

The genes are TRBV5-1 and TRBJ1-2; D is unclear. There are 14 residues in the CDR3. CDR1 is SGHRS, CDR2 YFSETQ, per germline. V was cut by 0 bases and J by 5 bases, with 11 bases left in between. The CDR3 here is CASSLAAGMYGYTF. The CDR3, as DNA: TGCGCCAGCAGCTTGGCCGCGGGAATGTATGGCTACACCTTC.

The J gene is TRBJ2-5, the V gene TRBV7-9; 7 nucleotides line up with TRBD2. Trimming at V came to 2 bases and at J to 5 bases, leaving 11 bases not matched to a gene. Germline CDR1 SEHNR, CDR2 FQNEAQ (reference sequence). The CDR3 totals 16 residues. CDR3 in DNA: TGTGCCAGCAGCTTATACGGGGGAGGGGCTCTGGAGACCCAGTACTTC. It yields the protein CASSLYGGGALETQYF.

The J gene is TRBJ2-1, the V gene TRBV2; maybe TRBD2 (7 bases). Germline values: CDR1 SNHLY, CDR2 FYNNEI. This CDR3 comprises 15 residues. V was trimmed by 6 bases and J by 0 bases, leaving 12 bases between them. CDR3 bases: TGTGCCAGCAGGAGGGGGGGATACTCCTACAATGAGCAGTTCTTC. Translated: CASRRGGYSYNEQFF.

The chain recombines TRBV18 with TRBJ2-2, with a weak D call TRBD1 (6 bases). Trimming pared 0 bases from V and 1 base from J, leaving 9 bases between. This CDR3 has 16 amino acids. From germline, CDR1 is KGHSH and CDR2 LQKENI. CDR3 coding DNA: TGTGCCAGCTCACCACCGTCCAGGGGGAACACCGGGGAGCTGTTTTTT. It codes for CASSPPSRGNTGELFF.

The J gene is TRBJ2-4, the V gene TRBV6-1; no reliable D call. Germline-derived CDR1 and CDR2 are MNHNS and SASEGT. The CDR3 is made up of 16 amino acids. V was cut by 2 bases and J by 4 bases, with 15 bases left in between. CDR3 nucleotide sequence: TGTGCCAGCAGTGAATTGACGGCTATCGGGAAAAACATTCAGTACTTC. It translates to CASSELTAIGKNIQYF.